Presented here are 21 T cell receptor beta chains from one specimen sequenced in a study of shared clonotypes between healthy human individuals. Repertoires were generated with immunoSEQ multiplex PCR, while TCRdb's copy carries only in-frame clones and drops some. Of fewer than 3 million clones in the sample, roughly 90% are singletons; the top ten hold about 0.41%. Sequenced material: naive CD4+ T cells from PBMCs. Subset reported: CD45RA+ positively selected. These receptors were collected from a man younger than 30 in good health. Some clones in this sample may be carry-over from other donors' samples.

The rearrangement uses TRBV7-8 and TRBJ2-5; 8 nucleotides match TRBD2. V shed 7 bases and J 5 bases; nucleotides not matched to a gene: 6. In germline, CDR1 is SGHVS, CDR2 FQNEAQ. This CDR3 has 13 amino acids. CDR3: CASKVAGWETQYF. The CDR3 DNA follows: TGTGCCAGCAAAGTAGCGGGATGGGAGACCCAGTACTTC.

The chain recombines TRBV27 with TRBJ2-1; D unresolved. V lost 3 bases, J lost 3 bases, and 9 bases lay in between. This CDR3 contains 14 residues. CDR1 MNHEY and CDR2 SMNVEV come from the germline V gene (reference sequence). The CDR3 sequence is CASSFSSYYNEQFF. CDR3 nucleotide sequence: TGTGCCAGCAGTTTTTCTTCGTACTACAATGAGCAGTTCTTC.

The J gene is TRBJ2-7, the V gene TRBV6-1; TRBD2 matches 10 bases. The germline V gene encodes CDR1 MNHNS and CDR2 SASEGT. CDR3 length equals 15 residues. J was trimmed by 6 bases and V by 0 bases; bases with no gene match: 5. The CDR3 bases are TGTGCCAGCAGTGAAGCAGTACTAGCGGGACGCGAGCAGTACTTC. This codes for CASSEAVLAGREQYF.

The chain is built from TRBV10-1 and TRBJ2-7; possible D gene TRBD2, 6 bases. Germline V gene sequence: CDR1 WNHNN, CDR2 SYGVQD (reference sequence). The CDR3 runs to 14 residues. V lost 0 bases to trimming and J lost 6 bases, with 12 bases between them. As DNA, the CDR3 is TGCGCCAGCAGTGAGTCGTCTAGCGTACGCGAGCAGTACTTC. This encodes CASSESSSVREQYF.

V is TRBV4-1 and J is TRBJ1-5; 8 bases match TRBD1. The V segment lost 3 bases and the J segment 10 bases; nucleotides outside the gene matches: 8. Germline V CDR1 and CDR2: MGHRA, YSYEKL. This CDR3 has 14 residues. The CDR3 nucleotides read TGCGCCAGCAGCCAGGACAGGGCCGGCGGACCCCAGCATTTT. Translation gives CASSQDRAGGPQHF.

The V call is TRBV5-4, the J call TRBJ2-7; D ambiguous. From germline, CDR1 is SGHNT and CDR2 YYREEE (reference sequence). This CDR3 region has 11 residues. The ends were cut back, 2 bases at V and 7 bases at J, with 7 bases in the middle. The CDR3 DNA reads TGTGCCAGCAGCTTTCGAGGTGAGCAGTACTTC. It is translated as CASSFRGEQYF.

The chain is built from TRBV6-5 and TRBJ1-5; no definite D call. The CDR3 consists of 14 residues. Trimming removed 2 bases from V and 5 bases from J, with 10 bases in between. Germline V gene data show CDR1 as MNHEY and CDR2 as SVGAGI. CDR3 DNA: TGTGCCAGCAGTTACATCGGGCTGGATCAGCCCCAGCATTTT. It translates to CASSYIGLDQPQHF.

This clone was observed a handful of times. V is TRBV7-9 and J is TRBJ1-5, with unresolved D. CDR1 is SEHNR, CDR2 FQNEAQ, per germline (reference sequence). The CDR3 runs to 14 residues. Trimming left V 5 bases short and J 2 bases short, with 10 bases between. The CDR3 here is CASSRGSRNQPQHF. CDR3 coding DNA: TGTGCCAGCAGCCGTGGCTCACGCAATCAGCCCCAGCATTTT.

The chain combines TRBV5-1 with TRBJ2-1; the match to TRBD2 covers 8 bases. Losses at the gene ends were 3 bases for V and 5 bases for J; bases not matched to a gene: 10. This CDR3 contains 16 residues. The germline V gene has CDR1 SGHRS and CDR2 YFSETQ. The DNA for the CDR3 is TGCGCCAGCAGCTCAGACCCGGGAGGGCAAAACAATGAGCAGTTCTTC. Translating gives CASSSDPGGQNNEQFF.

The gene calls are TRBV18 and TRBJ2-1; a weak D match, TRBD1 (6 bases). Germline V gene sequence: CDR1 KGHSH, CDR2 LQKENI. Trimming removed 1 base at V and 4 bases at J, with 14 bases between. The CDR3 covers 16 residues. The CDR3 is CASSPRREGGYNEQFF. DNA of the CDR3: TGTGCCAGCTCACCACGCCGCGAAGGGGGATACAATGAGCAGTTCTTC.

V usage is TRBV11-2 and J usage is TRBJ1-1, with a weak D call TRBD1 (5 bases). CDR1 SGHAT and CDR2 FQNNGV come from the germline V gene. The V end was cut by 3 bases, the J end by 5 bases, with 13 bases between. This CDR3 has 14 residues. The CDR3 loop is CASSFIWEGTEAFF. DNA of the CDR3: TGTGCCAGCAGCTTTATCTGGGAGGGGACTGAAGCTTTCTTT.

This sequence joins TRBV7-2 and TRBJ2-1; 7 bases are a match to TRBD2. This CDR3 is built from 18 residues. Per the germline V gene, CDR1 is SGHTA and CDR2 is FQGNSA. V dropped 3 bases and J dropped 5; count of bases not matched to a gene: 16. This CDR3 reads CASSLRVTGEGRDNEQFF. The CDR3, as DNA: TGTGCCAGCAGCTTGCGGGTTACGGGGGAGGGCCGGGACAATGAGCAGTTCTTC.

The gene calls are TRBV9 and TRBJ2-1; TRBD1 agrees at 12 bases. Trimming cost V 2 bases and J 2 bases; bases outside gene matches: 8. From germline, CDR1 is SGDLS and CDR2 YYNGEE. The CDR3 is made up of 18 amino acids. The CDR3 loop reads CASSVRSGQGAAYNEQFF. The CDR3 nucleotides are TGTGCCAGCAGCGTGAGATCGGGACAGGGGGCGGCCTACAATGAGCAGTTCTTC.

The chain uses TRBV1 and TRBJ2-5. TRBV1 is described as a pseudogene. CDR3 length equals 12 residues. For the CDR3, the DNA is TGCACCAGCAGCCAGACCCAAGAGACCCAGTACTTC. This gives the protein CTSSQTQETQYF.

The chain has TRBV29-1 and TRBJ2-7; D not resolved. CDR1 SQVTM and CDR2 ANQGSEA come from the germline V gene. The CDR3 is 11 residues long. V was trimmed by 5 bases and J by 4 bases, leaving 9 bases between them. CDR3 loop: CSVKRGYEQYF. The CDR3 bases are TGCAGCGTTAAAAGAGGTTACGAGCAGTACTTC.

The V and J genes are TRBV4-1 and TRBJ1-3; unclear D gene. Looked up from germline, CDR1 is MGHRA and CDR2 is YSYEKL. Trimming removed 1 base at V and 0 bases at J, with 10 bases between. This CDR3 spans 16 amino acids. The CDR3 loop reads CASSQADRSSGNTIYF. CDR3 DNA sequence: TGCGCCAGCAGCCAAGCAGATCGGAGCTCTGGAAACACCATATATTTT.

This chain uses TRBV7-3 with TRBJ2-3, with 7 positions matching TRBD2. Germline V gives CDR1 SGHTA, CDR2 FQGTGA. The CDR3 extends over 14 amino acids. V lost 2 bases and J lost 5; bases outside the gene matches: 4. This CDR3 is CASSLGLEVDTQYF. CDR3 DNA sequence: TGTGCCAGCAGCTTAGGACTAGAAGTAGATACGCAGTATTTT.

This clone was detected only once. This chain links TRBV5-6 with TRBJ1-6; D is unresolved. V dropped 5 bases and J dropped 7 bases, with 16 bases sitting between them. Per the germline V gene, CDR1 is SGHDT and CDR2 is YYEEEE. This CDR3 is built from 15 residues. DNA of the CDR3: TGTGCCAGCAGGACTAACTTTTTACCCAATTCACCCCTCCACTTT. Its protein product is CASRTNFLPNSPLHF. Full variable domain (rest looked up from reference TRBV5-6 and TRBJ1-6): DAGVTQSPTHLIKTRGQQVTLRCSPKSGHDTVSWYQQALGQGPQFIFQYYEEEERQRGNFPDRFSGHQFPNYSSELNVNALLLGDSALYLCASRTNFLPNSPLHFGNGTRLTVT.

This chain joins TRBV4-1 and TRBJ2-7, with D possibly called TRBD1 or TRBD2 (5 bases each). Trimming shortened V by 4 bases and J by 2 bases, and 12 bases separated the two germline ends. Germline V lookup: CDR1 MGHRA, CDR2 YSYEKL. The CDR3 loop spans 14 amino acids. CDR3 region: CASSRDEGPYEQYF. In DNA form, the CDR3 reads TGCGCCAGCAGCCGAGACGAGGGACCCTACGAGCAGTACTTC.

The chain has TRBV6-4 and TRBJ2-3; 9 nucleotides line up with TRBD2. J lost 2 bases, V lost 3 bases, and 6 bases had no gene match. The CDR3 loop spans 16 amino acids. Germline loops: CDR1 MRHNA, CDR2 SNTAGT. CDR3 coding DNA: TGTGCCAGCAGTGATGGTCTAGCGGGGTCCACAGATACGCAGTATTTT. It is translated as CASSDGLAGSTDTQYF.

The count of this clone is one. The rearrangement links TRBV28 to TRBJ2-7; 7 nucleotides match TRBD2. The CDR3 extends over 14 amino acids. Trimming removed 4 bases from V and 5 bases from J; junction bases left unmatched: 8. CDR1 and CDR2 (germline): MDHEN, SYDVKM. CDR3 DNA: TGTGCCAGCAGTTCCCTCGGCGGGAGAAACGAGCAGTACTTC. Protein sequence: CASSSLGGRNEQYF.